This T cell receptor beta chain was identified during a study of patients and donors after allogeneic stem cell transplantation. Many counts were recorded for this clonotype. TCRdb used MiXCR to reprocess the RT-PCR reads, holding one entry per CDR3 protein. The table has around 30,000 distinct CDR3 sequences, over 7% seen once. The length of the CDR3 is 13 residues. V was pared by 3 bases and J by 4 bases, with 9 bases between. Sequenced input: blood, either unsorted or a sorted T cell fraction (not recorded which). The receptor's source is a human donor who was either an allogeneic HSCT recipient or a stem cell or donor lymphocyte infusion donor (not recorded which). It is not recorded whose cells these are; they may come from a transplant donor. The V call is TRBV12-3 or TRBV12-4, the J call TRBJ1-2; D perhaps matches TRBD1 (5 bases). CDR3 sequence reads: CASSLAQAYGYTF. For the CDR3, the DNA is TGTGCCAGCAGTTTGGCACAGGCCTATGGCTACACCTTC.